Listed here is a single T cell receptor (beta chain). The antigen remains unidentified. The data were taken from a study of T cell responses to AZD1222 COVID-19 vaccine. Profiled with immunoSEQ multiplex PCR; TCRdb holds only in-frame clones, not every one. The sample lists about 120,000 clones, 90% occurring once. CDR3 size: 13 residues. Trimming cost V 3 bases and J 7 bases, with 13 bases left between them. Study outcomes and limitations: Epitopes outside B.1.351 and B.1.1.7 mutated regions reportedly drew nearly half of spike TCRs.

The rearrangement links TRBV23-1 to TRBJ2-7; D is undetermined. TRBV23-1 is reported as an ORF; its role is uncertain. The clonotype was recovered from an adult who received the MenACWY meningococcal vaccine as a control. Sequencing was performed on peripheral blood, taken 28 days after the second dose of the MenACWY control vaccine. The CDR3 loop is CASSHGYSLEQYF. Written as DNA, the CDR3 is TGCGCCAGCAGTCATGGCTACTCTTTAGAGCAGTACTTC.